A single sample gave rise to the 7 T cell receptor beta chains below, sequenced in a study of a mutant IDH1 vaccine in newly diagnosed glioma. Assay used: immunoSEQ multiplex PCR; TCRdb lists only in-frame clones, some missing. Seen here are under 80,000 clones, 70% to 90% observed once, and the top ten hold around 2.9%. Time point given: baseline, week 1 (first vaccination visit). The treatment here: pre-vaccination baseline after standard-of-care therapy. The sample here was PBMCs, taken from a glioma patient treated with radiotherapy, temozolomide or both. All receptors come from a man aged 25 to 45 with glioma.

In DNA form, the CDR3 reads TGTGCCAGCAGTGACTCGAGGCGGAATAATGGCTACACCTTC. This codes for CASSDSRRNNGYTF. The chain links TRBV6-4 to TRBJ1-2; D not resolved. With 0 bases removed from V and 6 bases from J, the gap between germline ends came to 11 bases. CDR1 and CDR2 from the germline V gene are MRHNA and SNTAGT. The CDR3 contains 14 residues.

The CDR3 bases are TGTGCCAGCAGCGCACAGGGGTACTATGGCTACACCTTC. Translated, it gives CASSAQGYYGYTF. The chain is built from TRBV9 and TRBJ1-2, with 7 bases aligning to TRBD1. Trimming removed 3 bases from V and 3 bases from J; junction bases left unmatched: 2. The CDR3 length is 13 residues. Looked up from germline, CDR1 is SGDLS and CDR2 is YYNGEE.

The chain employs TRBV5-8 and TRBJ1-2, with TRBD1 as a possible D gene (6 bases). CDR3 size: 15 residues. Trimming took off 2 bases at V and 2 bases at J, with 13 bases between the two ends. Germline CDR1 SGHTS, CDR2 YDEGEE. CDR3 sequence: CASSFQRTVNYGYTF. As DNA, the CDR3 is TGTGCCAGCAGCTTCCAGAGGACAGTAAACTATGGCTACACCTTC.

This rearrangement joins TRBV7-9 to TRBJ2-7, with D maybe TRBD1 (5 bases). Trimming left V 2 bases short and J 7 bases short, with 15 bases between. Per germline, CDR1 SEHNR and CDR2 FQNEAQ (reference sequence). The CDR3 is 14 residues long. CDR3 bases: TGTGCCAGCAGCTTAACGGTAGGGCCAGGGGAGCAGTACTTC. Protein product: CASSLTVGPGEQYF.

The chain is built from TRBV5-1 and TRBJ2-3, with D perhaps matching TRBD1 or TRBD2 (5 bases each). The V gene's germline CDR1 is SGHRS and CDR2 YFSETQ. V lost 4 bases to trimming and J lost 7 bases, with 7 bases between them. CDR3 length: 11 amino acids. The CDR3 here is CASSRGYTQYF. CDR3 bases: TGCGCCAGCAGCCGGGGCTATACGCAGTATTTT.

The V call is TRBV19, the J call TRBJ1-1; 8 bases line up with TRBD1. V dropped 5 bases and J dropped 5; count of bases not matched to a gene: 7. Germline CDR1 and CDR2: LNHDA and SQIVND (reference sequence). The CDR3 is 14 amino acids. CDR3 bases: TGTGCCAGTAGTCGACAGGGGTCAAGGACTGAAGCTTTCTTT. It is translated as CASSRQGSRTEAFF.

This clone has just one count. The gene calls are TRBV5-4 and TRBJ1-3, with D uncertain. This CDR3 is built from 14 residues. From germline, CDR1 is SGHNT and CDR2 YYREEE (reference sequence). V lost 7 bases and J lost 4, with 15 bases in between. CDR3 region: CASGVRTAGNTIYF. The CDR3 nucleotides read TGTGCCAGCGGGGTCCGGACGGCGGGAAACACCATATATTTT.